The sequence of this T cell receptor beta chain was determined in a study of T cells in Graves' hyperthyroidism and ophthalmopathy (dated by TCRdb to between 2017 and 2020). Regarding the research as a whole: Peripheral blood was collected at initial diagnosis, before any treatment. After blood sampling, hyperthyroidism patients were treated with methimazole at a starting dose of 30 mg daily, and ophthalmopathy patients were treated with high-dose intravenous methylprednisolone. TCR V-J signatures able to tell the groups apart were searched for in a discovery cohort of 90 to 100 patients, of whom around 42 had Graves' ophthalmopathy and roughly 59 had stable Graves' hyperthyroidism. Prospective prediction of ophthalmopathy was tested in an independent validation cohort of 18 to 20 hyperthyroidism patients and 15 to 17 patients who later progressed to ophthalmopathy. Thyroid tissue and blood T-cell repertoires from about six Graves' hyperthyroidism patients were also compared in the study. According to the paper, TCR Vbeta CDR3 sequencing was carried out on some 140 peripheral blood samples, which came from around 43 ophthalmopathy, 75 or so hyperthyroidism and some 17 progressor patients. The 100 discovery patients were randomly split 7:3 into training and test sets. The paper as a whole reports these results and caveats: No statistical method was used to fix the sample size in advance, and group allocation was not hidden from the investigators. Ophthalmopathy was separated from stable hyperthyroidism by a 13 V-J signature model, with about 88% sensitivity and about 81% specificity obtained in cross-validation and 80%/75% obtained in testing. During validation, the model predicted progression to ophthalmopathy a median of roughly six months ahead of onset, with approximately 71% sensitivity and roughly 75% specificity. Blood samples also contained most of the expanded thyroid clonotypes (frequency above 0.001), which suggests that blood repertoires may reflect thyroid immune responses.

The trim is 8 bases for V and 0 bases for J, with a gap of 8 bases between the germline ends. Via the germline V gene, CDR1 is MNHEY and CDR2 SVGEGT. Measured from the cysteine to the phenylalanine, the CDR3 is 13 residues long. Of the read, only the CDR3 DNA is kept; its 39 bases are in frame from base 1. The TCR beta CDR3 regions were amplified from RNA transcripts. The TCR CDR3 was subjected to a first round of RT-PCR using the HTBI primer set and the Qiagen OneStep RT-PCR kit. A second multiplex PCR round built the libraries, followed by size selection and purification. Sequencing of the libraries was done on an Illumina HiSeq2000 using paired-end 100 bp reads. As for the authors' bioinformatics: SOAPnuke was used to process the raw data, throwing out any read that contained adapters or uncalled bases, had a mean Phred below 15, or lacked an exact constant-primer or identifier match. High-quality paired reads were merged with COPE v1.2.5, and unique nucleotide sequences were defined as clonotypes. MiTCR v1.1 was used to align clonotypes to the IMGT TRBV, TRBD and TRBJ reference segments. The analysis was restricted to V-J combinations with a frequency above 0.0001, which together covered about 99% of the repertoires. The TCS score was defined as the ratio of F50 (clonal expansion) to E x V (chaos), calculated using BLOSUM62-based TCRdist between CDR3 peptides within each V-J. Welch's t-statistics and random forest reduced several hundred V-J features to 10 to 15, which were used in a naive Bayes classifier (R e1071). TCRdb reran the public reads through fastp at Q25 and MiXCR, keeping productive beta chains. All rows with the same CDR3 protein become a single entry with the most common DNA and genes. V and J calls and clone size were set by TCRdb, not the authors. Counted in this sample were 380,000 or so distinct CDR3 sequences; about 15% of them appeared once. Around 25% of the sample comes from the top ten.

Concerning this clonotype itself: Its antigen is unknown. Base qualities are not recorded, but no much larger clone differs from it by a single base.

Stable Graves' hyperthyroidism was defined as no progression to ophthalmopathy during 18 months of follow-up. Hyperthyroidism patients were newly diagnosed, with disease duration under 2 months, and aged 18 to 65 years. Any patient with an uncontrolled infection, another autoimmune disease, pregnancy or lactation was excluded. Diagnoses were established on the basis of clinical symptoms, serum thyroxine and TRAb, thyroid ultrasound, and orbital computed tomography. PBMCs were separated from approximately 9.9 ml of fresh peripheral blood using Ficoll-Paque density gradient centrifugation. Total RNA was extracted with Trizol reagent, and quality was checked on an Agilent 2100 Bioanalyzer.

The sequence is built from TRBV6-2 or TRBV6-3 and TRBJ1-5, with the D gene too uncertain to name. The sample comprised blood. This TCR derives from a woman aged 30 to 39 with Graves' hyperthyroidism. The CDR3 region: CASREYSNQPQHF. In nucleotides, the sequence is TGTGCCAGCCGCGAGTATAGCAATCAGCCCCAGCATTTT.